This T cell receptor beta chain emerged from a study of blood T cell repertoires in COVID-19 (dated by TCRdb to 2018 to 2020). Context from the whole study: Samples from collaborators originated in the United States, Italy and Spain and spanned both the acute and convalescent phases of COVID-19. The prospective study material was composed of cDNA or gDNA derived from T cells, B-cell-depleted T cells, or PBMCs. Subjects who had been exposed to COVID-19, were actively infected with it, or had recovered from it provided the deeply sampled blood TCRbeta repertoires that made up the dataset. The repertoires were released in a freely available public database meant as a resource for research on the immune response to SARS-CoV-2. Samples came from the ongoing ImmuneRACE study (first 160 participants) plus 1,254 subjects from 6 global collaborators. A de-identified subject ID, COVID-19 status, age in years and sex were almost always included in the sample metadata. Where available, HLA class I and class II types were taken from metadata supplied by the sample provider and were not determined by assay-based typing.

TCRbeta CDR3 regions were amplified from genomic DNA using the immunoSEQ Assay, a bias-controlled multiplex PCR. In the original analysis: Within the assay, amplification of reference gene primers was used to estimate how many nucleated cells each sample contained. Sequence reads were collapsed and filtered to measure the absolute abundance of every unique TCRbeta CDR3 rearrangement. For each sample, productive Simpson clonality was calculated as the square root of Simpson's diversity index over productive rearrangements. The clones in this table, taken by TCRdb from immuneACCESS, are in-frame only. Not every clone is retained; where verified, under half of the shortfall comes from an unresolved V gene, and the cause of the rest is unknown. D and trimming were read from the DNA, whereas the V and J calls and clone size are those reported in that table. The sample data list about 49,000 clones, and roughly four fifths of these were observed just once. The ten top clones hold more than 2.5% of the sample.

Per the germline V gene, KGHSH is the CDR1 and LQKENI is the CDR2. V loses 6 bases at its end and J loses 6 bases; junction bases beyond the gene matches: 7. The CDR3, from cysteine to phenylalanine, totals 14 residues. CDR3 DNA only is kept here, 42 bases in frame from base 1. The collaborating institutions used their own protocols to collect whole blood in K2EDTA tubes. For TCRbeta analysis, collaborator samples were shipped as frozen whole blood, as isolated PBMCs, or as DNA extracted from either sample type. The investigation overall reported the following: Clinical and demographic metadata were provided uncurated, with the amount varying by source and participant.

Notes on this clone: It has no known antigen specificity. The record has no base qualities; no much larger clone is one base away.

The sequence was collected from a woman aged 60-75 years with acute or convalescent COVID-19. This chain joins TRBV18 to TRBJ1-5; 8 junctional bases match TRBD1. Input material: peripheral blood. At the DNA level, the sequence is TGTGCCAGCTCTCAGGACAGGGTGGGTCAGCCCCAGCATTTT. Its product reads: CASSQDRVGQPQHF. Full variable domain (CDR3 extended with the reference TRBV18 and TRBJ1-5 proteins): NAGVMQNPRHLVRRRGQEARLRCSPMKGHSHVYWYRQLPEEGLKFMVYLQKENIIDESGMPKERFSAEFPKEGPSILRIQQVVRGDSAAYFCASSQDRVGQPQHFGDGTRLSIL.